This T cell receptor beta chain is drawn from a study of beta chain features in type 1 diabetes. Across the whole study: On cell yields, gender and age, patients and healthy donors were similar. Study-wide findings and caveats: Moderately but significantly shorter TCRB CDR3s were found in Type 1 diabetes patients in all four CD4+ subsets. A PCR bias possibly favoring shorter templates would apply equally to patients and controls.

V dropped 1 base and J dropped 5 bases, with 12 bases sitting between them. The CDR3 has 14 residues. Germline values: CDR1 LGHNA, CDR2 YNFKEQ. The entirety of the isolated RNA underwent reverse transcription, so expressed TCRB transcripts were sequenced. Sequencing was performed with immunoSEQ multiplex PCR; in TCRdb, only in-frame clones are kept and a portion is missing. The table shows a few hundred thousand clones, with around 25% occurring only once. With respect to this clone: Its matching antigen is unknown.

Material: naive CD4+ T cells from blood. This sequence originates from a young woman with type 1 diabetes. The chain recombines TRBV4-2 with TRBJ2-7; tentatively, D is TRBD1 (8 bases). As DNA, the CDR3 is TGTGCCAGCAGCCAAGGGACAGGGAGGGACGAGCAGTACTTC. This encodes CASSQGTGRDEQYF.